The next 27 T cell receptor beta chains were all read from a single sample in a study of human T cells and chemical hapten exposure. It was unfractionated whole blood from which total RNA was extracted. A single record per CDR3 protein comes from TCRdb applying MiXCR to the 5' RACE reads. The sample records approximately 140,000 distinct CDR3 sequences, 4.1% being singletons. These receptors all stem from a female donor in good health.

J is TRBJ1-1 and V is TRBV28; D call uncertain. The CDR3 has 14 residues. The V and J ends lost 5 bases and 8 bases respectively, with 18 bases between them. From germline, CDR1 is MDHEN and CDR2 SYDVKM. This CDR3 is CASSPLGSRQEAFF. The CDR3 DNA follows: TGTGCCAGCAGTCCCCTCGGTTCGAGGCAGGAAGCTTTCTTT.

With regard to this clonotype: This may come from a read error, since a much larger clone is one base off. V usage is TRBV10-3 and J usage is TRBJ2-1; D gene ambiguous. The length of the CDR3 is 15 residues. Germline V lookup: CDR1 ENHRY, CDR2 SYGVKD. The chain's CDR3 is CAISESVVGYNEEFF. CDR3 bases: TGTGCCATCAGTGAGTCGGTCGTAGGTTACAATGAGGAGTTCTTC.

This clonotype was recorded many times. The J gene is TRBJ1-1, the V gene TRBV12-5; weak D call: TRBD1 (5 bases). From germline, CDR1 is LGHNT and CDR2 FRNRAP. V was cut by 4 bases and J by 6 bases, with 18 bases left in between. The CDR3 is 15 residues long. The chain's CDR3 is CASGWERGADSEAFF. The CDR3 DNA follows: TGTGCTAGTGGTTGGGAGCGGGGCGCGGACTCTGAAGCTTTCTTT.

This clonotype was seen ten or more times. The gene calls are TRBV29-1 and TRBJ1-5, with D uncertain. This CDR3 region has 10 residues. The V end lost 4 bases, the J end lost 9 bases, and 7 bases lay between the germline ends. CDR1 is SQVTM and CDR2 is ANQGSEA in the germline V gene. In DNA, the CDR3 is TGCAGCGTTGGAGAGAGGCCCCAGCATTTT. Residues: CSVGERPQHF.

This clonotype was recorded many times. V gene TRBV24-1 combines with J gene TRBJ1-5, with 10 bases that match TRBD1. The junction had 2 bases not matched to a gene; V was cut back by 1 base and J by 6 bases. There are 15 residues in the CDR3. From germline, CDR1 is KGHDR and CDR2 SFDVKD. CDR3 amino acids: CATSDFGDRGQPQHF. CDR3 bases: TGTGCCACCAGTGATTTTGGGGACAGGGGTCAGCCCCAGCATTTT.

The table lists this clonotype with many counts. The J gene is TRBJ2-5, the V gene TRBV5-1; unclear D gene. The CDR3 is made up of 15 amino acids. The V gene lost 4 bases and the J gene lost 5 bases, with 18 bases spanning the gap. CDR1 is SGHRS, CDR2 YFSETQ, per germline. The CDR3 region has the DNA TGCGCCAGCAGCCTGGACGGACGAGATGTGGAGACCCAGTACTTC. Its protein product is CASSLDGRDVETQYF.

This clonotype has a handful of counts. V usage is TRBV20-1 and J usage is TRBJ2-1; 11 bases map to TRBD2. The CDR3 has 17 amino acids. The germline V gene has CDR1 DFQATT and CDR2 SNEGSKA (reference sequence). V trimming: 1 base; J trimming: 9 bases; junction bases outside the gene matches: 14. CDR3 residues: CSARAHPGLAGTGEQFF. CDR3 bases: TGCAGTGCTAGAGCTCACCCCGGACTAGCGGGTACGGGTGAGCAGTTCTTC.

DNA for the CDR3: TGCGCCAGCAGCCAACTGACAGGAGTCAATCAGCCCCAGCATTTT. It encodes CASSQLTGVNQPQHF. The chain joins TRBV4-3 to TRBJ1-5; D perhaps matches TRBD1 (6 bases). V was trimmed by 2 bases and J by 3 bases, leaving 11 bases between them. The CDR3 length is 15 residues. Per germline, CDR1 LGHNA and CDR2 YSLEER.

On this clonotype itself: This may arise from a read error, as a much more abundant clone is one base away. The V gene is TRBV29-1, the J gene TRBJ1-2, with D maybe TRBD1 (5 bases). The length of the CDR3 is 13 residues. Germline V lookup: CDR1 SQVTM, CDR2 ANQGSEA. Trimming left V 0 bases short and J 9 bases short, with 14 bases between. CDR3 bases: TGCAGCGTTGAAGAGGGAGGGACGGATCGCTACACCTTC. Translation: CSVEEGGTDRYTF.

This clonotype was seen repeatedly, ten times or more. V is TRBV6-5 and J is TRBJ1-6; 7 bases are shared with TRBD1. Trimming cost V 4 bases and J 3 bases; bases outside gene matches: 9. This CDR3 contains 17 residues. Germline V lookup: CDR1 MNHEY, CDR2 SVGAGI. CDR3 sequence (DNA): TGTGCCAGCAGTTCAACTGAAGGGACAGTCTATAATTCACCCCTCCACTTT. It codes for CASSSTEGTVYNSPLHF.

This clonotype was counted ten times or more. The V call is TRBV9, the J call TRBJ1-4; a possible D gene is TRBD1 (6 bases). Per the germline V gene, CDR1 is SGDLS and CDR2 is YYNGEE. V was shortened by 0 bases and J by 8 bases, with 14 bases between the two germline ends. CDR3 length equals 15 residues. CDR3 protein: CASSVAGGAGEKLFF. In DNA form, the CDR3 reads TGTGCCAGCAGCGTAGCCGGGGGGGCAGGGGAAAAACTGTTTTTT.

The sample holds many counts of this clonotype. The chain carries TRBV18 and TRBJ1-1; tentatively, D is TRBD1 (5 bases). Germline values: CDR1 KGHSH, CDR2 LQKENI. Trimming took off 11 bases at V and 1 base at J, with 17 bases between the two ends. CDR3 size: 14 residues. In DNA form, the CDR3 reads TGTGCCTCCGCCGGATTTACAGGGAACACTGAAGCTTTCTTT. This gives the protein CASAGFTGNTEAFF.

This clonotype was counted many times. The chain joins TRBV10-3 to TRBJ2-3, with D possibly matching TRBD1 (5 bases). This CDR3 has 13 residues. Trimming shortened V by 3 bases and J by 7 bases, and 11 bases separated the two germline ends. CDR1 is ENHRY, CDR2 SYGVKD, per germline. This chain's CDR3 is CAISELQGYTQYF. The DNA of the CDR3 is TGTGCCATCAGTGAATTGCAGGGTTATACGCAGTATTTT.

This clonotype occurred many times. The V and J genes are TRBV3-1 and TRBJ1-1, with D possibly TRBD1 on 5 matching bases. Looked up from germline, CDR1 is LGHDT and CDR2 is YNNKEL (reference sequence). V was clipped by 5 bases and J by 1 base, with 17 bases between them. This CDR3 comprises 16 residues. The CDR3 DNA reads TGTGCCAGCAGCGGTATACCCTCCGGACAGAACACTGAAGCTTTCTTT. This translates into CASSGIPSGQNTEAFF.

This clonotype was detected many times. This rearrangement joins TRBV27 to TRBJ1-5; D is uncertain. Germline values: CDR1 MNHEY, CDR2 SMNVEV (reference sequence). There are 13 residues in the CDR3. Trimming cost V 2 bases and J 5 bases, with 7 bases left between them. CDR3 coding DNA: TGTGCCAGCAGTTTAACGGGGTATCAGCCCCAGCATTTT. Protein product: CASSLTGYQPQHF.

This clonotype has a count of ten or more. V and J are TRBV7-2 and TRBJ2-7; D call uncertain. CDR1 and CDR2 (germline): SGHTA, FQGNSA. The CDR3 extends over 13 amino acids. V was pared by 0 bases and J by 4 bases, with 7 bases between. The DNA for the CDR3 is TGTGCCAGCAGCTTAGCTGAGTTTTACGAGCAGTACTTC. This encodes CASSLAEFYEQYF.

The chain uses TRBV5-5 and TRBJ1-5; 7 nucleotides agree with TRBD1. J gave up 4 bases and V 0 bases, and 7 bases lay outside the gene matches. Germline loops: CDR1 SGHKS, CDR2 YYEKEE (reference sequence). The CDR3 extends over 16 amino acids. Here the CDR3 reads CASSLGRDRRNQPQHF. The DNA for the CDR3 is TGTGCCAGCAGCTTGGGCCGGGACAGACGGAATCAGCCCCAGCATTTT.

The chain combines TRBV12-3 or TRBV12-4 with TRBJ2-7; possibly TRBD1 for D (6 bases). The CDR3 is 15 amino acids. With 5 bases removed from V and 6 bases from J, the gap between germline ends came to 20 bases. In nucleotides, the CDR3 is TGTGCCAGCAGTCGACTACAGGGAAAAGGAAGCGAGCAGTACTTC. It yields the protein CASSRLQGKGSEQYF.

This clonotype showed up just a few times. The rearrangement uses TRBV5-1 and TRBJ1-6, with unresolved D. This CDR3 region has 16 residues. Trimming pared 4 bases from V and 2 bases from J, leaving 13 bases between. Germline CDR1 and CDR2: SGHRS and YFSETQ. The CDR3 is CASSGRTPTYNSPLHF. The CDR3 DNA follows: TGCGCCAGCAGCGGGCGAACACCTACCTATAATTCACCCCTCCACTTT. Full variable domain (rest looked up from reference TRBV5-1 and TRBJ1-6): KAGVTQTPRYLIKTRGQQVTLSCSPISGHRSVSWYQQTPGQGLQFLFEYFSETQRNKGNFPGRFSGRQFSNSRSEMNVSTLELGDSALYLCASSGRTPTYNSPLHFGNGTRLTVT.

Notes on this clonotype: With a much larger clone just one base away, this may be a read error. The CDR3 end shows no conserved phenylalanine or tryptophan, and so a read error is likely. The rearrangement links TRBV20-1 to TRBJ2-5; no definite D call. The CDR3 is 14 amino acids. Trimming removed 0 bases at V and 1 base at J, with 9 bases between. The germline gives CDR1 DFQATT, CDR2 SNEGSKA (reference sequence). CDR3 amino acids: CSARDRRGQETQYS. For the CDR3, the DNA is TGCAGTGCTAGAGATCGCCGAGGCCAAGAGACCCAGTACTCC.

This clonotype was counted ten times or more. The chain has TRBV18 and TRBJ2-5, with D possibly matching TRBD1 (6 bases). This CDR3 region has 15 residues. Trimming took 6 bases from V and 4 from J, leaving 18 bases between them. Germline CDR1 and CDR2: KGHSH and LQKENI. CDR3 bases: TGTGCCAGCTCCCCTACGTCCGCCAGGGGAGAGACCCAGTACTTC. It translates to CASSPTSARGETQYF.

This clonotype was picked up many times. This chain uses TRBV20-1 with TRBJ1-5; D remains unclear. V was cut by 2 bases and J by 3 bases, with 11 bases left in between. Germline CDR1 is DFQATT and CDR2 is SNEGSKA (reference sequence). The CDR3 contains 14 residues. The CDR3 sequence: CSARTDRINQPQHF. The DNA for the CDR3 is TGCAGTGCTAGAACCGACCGAATCAATCAGCCCCAGCATTTT.

This clonotype was picked up many times. The chain employs TRBV5-4 and TRBJ2-7; possible D gene TRBD1, 6 bases. V shed 4 bases and J shed 2 bases, with 16 bases lying between them. This CDR3 region has 15 residues. The germline CDR1 and CDR2 sequences are SGHNT and YYREEE (reference sequence). The CDR3, as DNA: TGTGCCAGCAGCACCTACAGGGAGACCGCCTACGAGCAGTACTTC. As protein: CASSTYRETAYEQYF.

To note about this clonotype: This could be a read error, since a much larger clone is one nucleotide away. This chain connects TRBV20-1 to TRBJ2-7, with 13 bases aligning to TRBD2. J was trimmed by 0 bases and V by 7 bases; bases with no gene match: 15. From germline, CDR1 is DFQATT and CDR2 SNEGSKA (reference sequence). CDR3 length: 18 amino acids. The CDR3 loop reads CSVLGGLAGSRSSYEQYF. Written as DNA, the CDR3 is TGCAGTGTCTTAGGGGGACTAGCGGGGAGCCGTAGCTCCTACGAGCAGTACTTC.

By sample fraction, this clonotype is medium-sized. The chain recombines TRBV20-1 with TRBJ2-1, with TRBD1 as a possible D gene (7 bases). V was trimmed by 4 bases and J by 3 bases, leaving 13 bases between them. The CDR3 sequence is 14 residues long. Germline-derived CDR1 and CDR2 are DFQATT and SNEGSKA (reference sequence). For the CDR3, the DNA is TGCAGTGCTATTGGAGGGGGCGACTACAATGAGCAGTTCTTC. Amino acids: CSAIGGGDYNEQFF.

The table lists this clonotype with many counts. The CDR3 loop reads CASSHGQGRRGYTF. CDR3 nucleotides: TGCGCCAGCAGCCATGGACAGGGCAGGCGTGGCTACACCTTC. The genes are TRBV4-1 and TRBJ1-2, with 8 bases lining up with TRBD1. The germline gives CDR1 MGHRA, CDR2 YSYEKL. The CDR3 loop spans 14 amino acids. The trim removed 3 bases at V and 7 bases at J, leaving 7 bases unmatched.

This clonotype has a count of ten or more. This chain uses TRBV15 with TRBJ1-5; no reliable D call. The V end lost 1 base, the J end lost 11 bases, and 9 bases lay between the germline ends. The CDR3 is made up of 12 amino acids. Germline V gives CDR1 LNHNV, CDR2 YYDKDF (reference sequence). The CDR3 DNA sequence: TGTGCCACCAGCAGAGTTGGCGGGGCCCAGCATTTT. It is translated as CATSRVGGAQHF.